Shown below are 14 T cell receptor beta chains from a single sample sequenced in a study of CD8+ T cells in alopecia areata. RNA was extracted and reverse transcribed into cDNA as the sequencing template. Only in-frame clones appear in the TCRdb table, and some are missing; sequencing was by immunoSEQ multiplex PCR. The data contain 200,000 to 250,000 clones, about 57% of them seen just once; the ten biggest clones take up 1.6%. Noted treatment: oral pan-JAK inhibitor, 5-10 mg twice daily. The specimen comprised CD4+ T cells sorted from blood, sampled at week 4, from a patient treated with tofacitinib. These receptors originate from a human donor with alopecia areata.

The gene calls are TRBV7-2 and TRBJ2-7; 9 bases are shared with TRBD1. The V and J ends lost 5 bases and 3 bases, in that order; junction bases with no gene match: 5. The CDR3 runs 14 residues. Germline V gene lookup returns CDR1 SGHTA and CDR2 FQGNSA. DNA for the CDR3: TGTGCCAGCAGCGAGGGACAGGGTGTCTACGAGCAGTACTTC. It yields the protein CASSEGQGVYEQYF.

This clone was counted at least ten times. The chain joins TRBV4-3 to TRBJ2-5; D gene ambiguous. The CDR3 contains 15 residues. Germline V CDR1 and CDR2: LGHNA, YSLEER. Deletions cut 2 bases from V and 2 bases from J, with 12 bases between. The CDR3 DNA reads as TGCGCCAGCAGCCAACACAGAGGTGCACAAGAGACCCAGTACTTC. This gives the protein CASSQHRGAQETQYF.

This clone was seen many times. This chain joins TRBV7-7 and TRBJ2-6; TRBD1 is a possible D gene (5 bases). The V end lost 1 base, the J end lost 4 bases, and 8 bases lay between the germline ends. Germline-derived CDR1 and CDR2 are SSHAT and FNYEAQ (reference sequence). The CDR3 is 15 residues long. CDR3 nucleotides: TGTGCCAGCAGCTTAGGGGGCTCCGGGGCCAACGTCCTGACTTTC. Translated: CASSLGGSGANVLTF.

The gene calls are TRBV25-1 and TRBJ1-6; D remains ambiguous. Germline V gene data show CDR1 as MGHDK and CDR2 as SYGVNS. With 5 bases removed from V and 7 bases from J, the gap between germline ends came to 15 bases. There are 15 residues in the CDR3. CDR3: CASSPPGQPNSPLHF. As DNA, the CDR3 is TGTGCCAGCAGTCCCCCTGGGCAGCCGAATTCACCCCTCCACTTT. Complete variable domain (other parts from reference TRBV25-1 and TRBJ1-6): EADIYQTPRYLVIGTGKKITLECSQTMGHDKMYWYQQDPGMELHLIHYSYGVNSTEKGDLSSESTVSRIRTEHFPLTLESARPSHTSQYLCASSPPGQPNSPLHFGNGTRLTVT.

This clone has a handful of counts. The chain couples TRBV29-1 to TRBJ2-7, with D possibly called TRBD1 or TRBD2 (5 bases each). CDR3 length equals 13 residues. Germline values: CDR1 SQVTM, CDR2 ANQGSEA. Trimming took 6 bases from V and 5 from J, leaving 17 bases between them. CDR3 sequence (DNA): TGCAGCGTGAGACAGAGGGGTGATGACGAGCAGTACTTC. As protein: CSVRQRGDDEQYF.

The J gene is TRBJ2-7, the V gene TRBV25-1; TRBD1 agrees at 10 bases. Germline V CDR1 and CDR2: MGHDK, SYGVNS. V lost 8 bases and J lost 3; bases outside the gene matches: 4. The CDR3 has 13 amino acids. As DNA, the CDR3 is TGTGCCAGCGCCGGGACAGGGGACTACGAGCAGTACTTC. This sequence encodes CASAGTGDYEQYF.

The rearrangement joins TRBV19 to TRBJ2-3, with D hard to call. Germline lookup yields CDR1 LNHDA and CDR2 SQIVND (reference sequence). CDR3 length: 11 amino acids. Trimming stripped 10 bases from V and 6 bases from J, with 11 bases between. Here the CDR3 reads CATSARDTQYF. Here the CDR3 DNA reads TGTGCCACCTCAGCGCGGGATACGCAGTATTTT.

This clone occurred many times. The chain couples TRBV7-2 to TRBJ1-1; D ambiguous. The germline CDR1 and CDR2 sequences are SGHTA and FQGNSA. The CDR3 consists of 13 residues. Trimming left V 2 bases short and J 8 bases short, with 12 bases between. CDR3 loop: CASSLRPSREAFF. As DNA, the CDR3 is TGTGCCAGCAGCTTACGACCGAGTAGGGAAGCTTTCTTT.

The chain has TRBV6-1 and TRBJ2-7; D assignment may be TRBD1 or TRBD2 (6 bases each). V was trimmed by 6 bases and J by 3 bases, leaving 18 bases between them. The germline CDR1 and CDR2 sequences are MNHNS and SASEGT. This CDR3 comprises 15 residues. The CDR3 DNA reads as TGTGCCAGCAGAGAAAGGGGGGCCATAGGCTACGAGCAGTACTTC. Translation: CASRERGAIGYEQYF.

The chain is built from TRBV6-1 and TRBJ2-7; 11 nucleotides align to TRBD1. Germline-derived CDR1 and CDR2 are MNHNS and SASEGT. V was clipped by 8 bases and J by 6 bases; unmatched bases: 3. The CDR3 is 12 amino acids. CDR3 protein: CASGQGAGEQYF. The CDR3 bases are TGTGCCAGCGGACAGGGGGCGGGCGAGCAGTACTTC.

This clone was counted between two and nine times. The chain is built from TRBV28 and TRBJ1-2; TRBD1 matches 7 bases. CDR3 size: 11 residues. The germline gives CDR1 MDHEN, CDR2 SYDVKM. Here the CDR3 DNA reads TGTGTAACCGGACAGGACTATGGCTACACCTTC. It specifies CVTGQDYGYTF.

The chain has TRBV7-2 and TRBJ2-1; possibly TRBD2 for D (7 bases). The germline gives CDR1 SGHTA, CDR2 FQGNSA. The V and J ends lost 5 bases and 6 bases respectively, with 17 bases between them. This CDR3 contains 15 residues. As DNA, the CDR3 is TGTGCCAGCAGCCCAAGGCGGGGGCAGCGCAATGAGCAGTTCTTC. It is translated as CASSPRRGQRNEQFF.

The J gene is TRBJ2-3, the V gene TRBV4-3; the D gene could be TRBD1 or TRBD2 (5 bases each). The length of the CDR3 is 15 residues. The V end was cut by 6 bases, the J end by 2 bases, with 15 bases between. The germline V gene has CDR1 LGHNA and CDR2 YSLEER. The chain's CDR3 is CASSFDQGPTDTQYF. The CDR3 region has the DNA TGCGCCAGCAGTTTCGACCAGGGACCCACAGATACGCAGTATTTT.

The gene calls are TRBV7-9 and TRBJ1-5; D ambiguous. V lost 5 bases, J lost 5 bases, and 16 bases lay in between. This CDR3 contains 15 residues. Germline V gives CDR1 SEHNR, CDR2 FQNEAQ (reference sequence). CDR3 bases: TGTGCCAGCAGCCCAACAAGTTCCCCCGATCAGCCCCAGCATTTT. It translates to CASSPTSSPDQPQHF.